This T cell receptor beta chain was identified in a study of patients with pleural tuberculosis. V lost 5 bases and J lost 3, with 13 bases in between. The germline gives CDR1 SQVTM, CDR2 ANQGSEA. The CDR3 loop spans 13 amino acids. In the case of this clonotype: A read error may explain this, as a much larger clone is one base away. The missing conserved phenylalanine or tryptophan at the end of this CDR3 makes a read error likely.

TCRdb independently ran MiXCR on the reads; one entry per CDR3 protein. The sample lists tens of thousands of distinct CDR3 sequences; 15% to 20% were seen once. This receptor was taken from a human donor with pleural tuberculosis. V is TRBV29-1 and J is TRBJ2-5, with a weak D call TRBD2 (6 bases). Sequencing used peripheral blood. The CDR3: CSVRERREETQYL. DNA for the CDR3: TGCAGCGTTCGGGAGAGACGCGAAGAGACCCAGTACTTA.